What follows describes a single T cell receptor beta chain. These data belong to a study of shared clonotypes between healthy human individuals. The method was immunoSEQ multiplex PCR; TCRdb's version includes in-frame clones alone and lacks a portion of them. The repertoire holds some 2,400,000 clones, nearly 97% seen once, with less than 0.15% in the top ten. The sequenced sample consisted of naive CD4+ T cells sorted from blood. Specified subset: CD45RA+ positively selected. This TCR came from a man aged 18 to 30 in good health.

CDR3 amino acids: CASSDDSLGDTQYF. The CDR3 nucleotides read TGTGCCAGCAGTGACGACTCCCTTGGGGATACGCAGTATTTT. The V and J genes are TRBV6-1 and TRBJ2-3; D remains ambiguous. Germline CDR1 MNHNS, CDR2 SASEGT. The germline V and J ends were trimmed by 3 bases and 6 bases, with 13 bases remaining between them. CDR3 length: 14 residues.